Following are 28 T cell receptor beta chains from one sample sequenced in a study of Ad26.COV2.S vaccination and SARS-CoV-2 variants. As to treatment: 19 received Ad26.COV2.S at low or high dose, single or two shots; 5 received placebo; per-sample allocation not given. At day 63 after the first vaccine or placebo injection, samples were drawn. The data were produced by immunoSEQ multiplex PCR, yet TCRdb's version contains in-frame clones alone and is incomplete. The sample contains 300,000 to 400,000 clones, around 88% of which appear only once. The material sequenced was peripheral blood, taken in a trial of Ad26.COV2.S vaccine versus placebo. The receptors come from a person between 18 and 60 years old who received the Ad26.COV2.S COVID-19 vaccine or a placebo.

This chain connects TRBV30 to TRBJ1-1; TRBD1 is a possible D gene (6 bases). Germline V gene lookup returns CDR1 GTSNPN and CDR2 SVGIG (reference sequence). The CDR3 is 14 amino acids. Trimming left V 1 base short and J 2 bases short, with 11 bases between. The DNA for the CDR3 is TGTGCCTGGAGTGGGACAGCCAGTAACACTGAAGCTTTCTTT. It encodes CAWSGTASNTEAFF.

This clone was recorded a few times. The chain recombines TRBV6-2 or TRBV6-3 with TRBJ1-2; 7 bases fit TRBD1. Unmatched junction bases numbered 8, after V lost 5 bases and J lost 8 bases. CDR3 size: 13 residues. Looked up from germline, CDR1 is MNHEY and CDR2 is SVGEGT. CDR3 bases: TGTGCCAGCAGTACCGGGACAGAGGAGGGCTACACCTTC. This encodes CASSTGTEEGYTF.

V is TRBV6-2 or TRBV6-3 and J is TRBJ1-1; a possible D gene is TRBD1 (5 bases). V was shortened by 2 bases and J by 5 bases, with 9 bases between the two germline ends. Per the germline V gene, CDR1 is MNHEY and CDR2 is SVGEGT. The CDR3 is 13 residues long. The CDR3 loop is CASSYGATTEAFF. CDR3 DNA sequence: TGTGCCAGCAGTTACGGGGCTACGACTGAAGCTTTCTTT.

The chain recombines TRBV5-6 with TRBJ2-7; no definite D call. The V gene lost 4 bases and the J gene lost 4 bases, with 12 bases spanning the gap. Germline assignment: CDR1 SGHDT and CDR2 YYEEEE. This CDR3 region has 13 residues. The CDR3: CASSTATEYEQYF. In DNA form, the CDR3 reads TGTGCCAGCAGCACCGCAACAGAGTACGAGCAGTACTTC.

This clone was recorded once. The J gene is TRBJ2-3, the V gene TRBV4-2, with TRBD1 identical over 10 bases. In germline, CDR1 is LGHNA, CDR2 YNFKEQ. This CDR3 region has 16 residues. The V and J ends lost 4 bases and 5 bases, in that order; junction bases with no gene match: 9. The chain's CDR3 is CASSREDRGVGDTQYF. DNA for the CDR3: TGTGCCAGCAGCCGGGAGGACAGGGGGGTGGGAGATACGCAGTATTTT.

The CDR3 here is CASSERAGSGPGNTIYF. CDR3 nucleotide sequence: TGTGCCAGCAGTGAAAGAGCAGGGTCGGGGCCTGGAAACACCATATATTTT. This chain connects TRBV6-1 to TRBJ1-3; D possibly corresponds to TRBD1 (5 bases). V was shortened by 2 bases and J by 2 bases, with 16 bases between the two germline ends. Germline loops: CDR1 MNHNS, CDR2 SASEGT. CDR3 length: 17 amino acids.

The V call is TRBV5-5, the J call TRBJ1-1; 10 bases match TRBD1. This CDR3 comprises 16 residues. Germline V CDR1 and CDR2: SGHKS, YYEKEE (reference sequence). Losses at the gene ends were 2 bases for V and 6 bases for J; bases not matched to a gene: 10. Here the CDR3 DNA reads TGTGCCAGCAGCTTACGACAGGGGGCGCGGGACCCTGAAGCTTTCTTT. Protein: CASSLRQGARDPEAFF.

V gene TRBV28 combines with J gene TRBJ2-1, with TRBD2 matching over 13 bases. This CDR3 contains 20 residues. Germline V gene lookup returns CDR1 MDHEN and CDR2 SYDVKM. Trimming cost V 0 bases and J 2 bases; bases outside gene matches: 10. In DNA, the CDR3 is TGTGCCAGCAGTTTATGGGGTCGGACTAGCGGGAGTCAGACCTACAATGAGCAGTTCTTC. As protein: CASSLWGRTSGSQTYNEQFF.

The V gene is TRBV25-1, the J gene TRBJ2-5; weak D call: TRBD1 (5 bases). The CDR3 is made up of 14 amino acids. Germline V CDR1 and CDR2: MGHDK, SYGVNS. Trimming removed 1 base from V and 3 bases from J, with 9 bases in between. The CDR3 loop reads CASSELGREETQYF. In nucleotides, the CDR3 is TGTGCCAGCAGTGAATTGGGCAGGGAAGAGACCCAGTACTTC.

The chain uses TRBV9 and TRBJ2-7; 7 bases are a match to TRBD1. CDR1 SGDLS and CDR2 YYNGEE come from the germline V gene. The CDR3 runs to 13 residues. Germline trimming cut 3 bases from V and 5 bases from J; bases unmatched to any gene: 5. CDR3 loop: CASSAQGLHEQYF. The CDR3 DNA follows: TGTGCCAGCAGCGCACAGGGGCTCCACGAGCAGTACTTC.

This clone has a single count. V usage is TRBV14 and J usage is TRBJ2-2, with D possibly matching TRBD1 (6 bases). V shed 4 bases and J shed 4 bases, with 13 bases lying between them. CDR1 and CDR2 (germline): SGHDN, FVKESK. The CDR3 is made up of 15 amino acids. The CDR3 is CASSRQGSATGELFF. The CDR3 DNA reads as TGTGCCAGCAGCCGTCAGGGGTCGGCCACCGGGGAGCTGTTTTTT.

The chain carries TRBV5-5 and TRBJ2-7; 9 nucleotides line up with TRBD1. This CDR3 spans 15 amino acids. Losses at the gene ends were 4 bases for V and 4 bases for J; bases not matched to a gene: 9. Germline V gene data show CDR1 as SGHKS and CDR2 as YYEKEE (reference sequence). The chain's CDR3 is CASSDADRGGYEQYF. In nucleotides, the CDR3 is TGTGCCAGCAGCGACGCGGACAGGGGCGGGTACGAGCAGTACTTC.

CDR3 residues: CASSLDQVRQPQHF. The CDR3 nucleotides are TGTGCCAGCAGCTTAGATCAGGTCCGCCAGCCCCAGCATTTT. This chain joins TRBV7-2 and TRBJ1-5; no clear D. CDR3 length: 14 amino acids. V was trimmed by 1 base and J by 7 bases, leaving 11 bases between them. Germline lookup yields CDR1 SGHTA and CDR2 FQGNSA.

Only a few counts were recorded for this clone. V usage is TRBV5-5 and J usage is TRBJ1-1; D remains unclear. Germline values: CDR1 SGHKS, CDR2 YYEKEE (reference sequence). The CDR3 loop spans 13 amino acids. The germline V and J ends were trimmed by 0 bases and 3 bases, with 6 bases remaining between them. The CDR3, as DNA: TGTGCCAGCAGCTTGGCCCCGCACACTGAAGCTTTCTTT. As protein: CASSLAPHTEAFF.

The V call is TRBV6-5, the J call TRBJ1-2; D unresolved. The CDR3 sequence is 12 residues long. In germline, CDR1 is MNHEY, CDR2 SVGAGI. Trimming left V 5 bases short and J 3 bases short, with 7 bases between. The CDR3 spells CASSSRDYGYTF. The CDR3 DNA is TGTGCCAGCAGTAGCCGGGACTATGGCTACACCTTC.

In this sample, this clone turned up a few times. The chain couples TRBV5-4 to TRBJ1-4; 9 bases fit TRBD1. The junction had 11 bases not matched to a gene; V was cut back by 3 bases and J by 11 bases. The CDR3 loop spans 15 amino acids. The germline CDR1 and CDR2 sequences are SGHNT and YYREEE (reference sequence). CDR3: CASSSGGTGQGKLFF. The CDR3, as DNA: TGTGCCAGCAGCTCGGGGGGGACAGGACAGGGGAAACTGTTTTTT.

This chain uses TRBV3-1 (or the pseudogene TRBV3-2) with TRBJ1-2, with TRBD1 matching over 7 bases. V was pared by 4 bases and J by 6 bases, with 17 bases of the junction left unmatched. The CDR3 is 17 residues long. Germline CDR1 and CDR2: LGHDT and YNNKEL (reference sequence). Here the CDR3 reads CASSLMRSRGITDGYTF. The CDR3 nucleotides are TGTGCCAGCAGCCTTATGCGATCCAGGGGGATTACCGATGGCTACACCTTC.

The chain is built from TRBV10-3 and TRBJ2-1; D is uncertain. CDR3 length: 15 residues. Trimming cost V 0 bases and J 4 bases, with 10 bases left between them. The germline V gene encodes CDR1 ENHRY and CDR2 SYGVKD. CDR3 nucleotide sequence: TGTGCCATCAGTGAGTCGAAACTTCTATACAATGAGCAGTTCTTC. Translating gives CAISESKLLYNEQFF.

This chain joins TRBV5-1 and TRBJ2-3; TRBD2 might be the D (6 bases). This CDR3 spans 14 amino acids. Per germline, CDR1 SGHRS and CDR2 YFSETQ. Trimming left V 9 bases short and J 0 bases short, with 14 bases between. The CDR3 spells CATRWGDSTDTQYF. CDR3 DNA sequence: TGCGCCACCCGCTGGGGGGACAGCACAGATACGCAGTATTTT.

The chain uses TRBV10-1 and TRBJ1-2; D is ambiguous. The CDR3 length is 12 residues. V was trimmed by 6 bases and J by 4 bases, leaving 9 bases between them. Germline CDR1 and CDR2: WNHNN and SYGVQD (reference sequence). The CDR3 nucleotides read TGCGCCAGCAGAGTAGCGCCCTATGGCTACACCTTC. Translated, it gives CASRVAPYGYTF.

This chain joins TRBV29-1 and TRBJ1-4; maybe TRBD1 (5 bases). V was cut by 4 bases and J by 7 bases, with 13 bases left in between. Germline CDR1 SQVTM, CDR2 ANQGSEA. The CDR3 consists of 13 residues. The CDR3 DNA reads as TGCAGCGTTGGAGGGGCCCGCGGTGAAAAACTGTTTTTT. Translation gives CSVGGARGEKLFF.

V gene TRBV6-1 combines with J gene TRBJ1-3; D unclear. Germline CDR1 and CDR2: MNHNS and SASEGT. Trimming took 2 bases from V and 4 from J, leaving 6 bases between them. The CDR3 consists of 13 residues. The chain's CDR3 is CASSEKQGNTIYF. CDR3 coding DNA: TGTGCCAGCAGTGAAAAACAGGGAAACACCATATATTTT.

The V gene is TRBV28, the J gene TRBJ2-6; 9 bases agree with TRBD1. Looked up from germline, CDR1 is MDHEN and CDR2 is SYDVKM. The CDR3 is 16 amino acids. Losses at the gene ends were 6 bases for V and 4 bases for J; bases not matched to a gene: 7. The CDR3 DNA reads TGTGCCAGCAGCCTGGGACAGGGATCCGGGGCCAACGTCCTGACTTTC. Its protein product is CASSLGQGSGANVLTF.

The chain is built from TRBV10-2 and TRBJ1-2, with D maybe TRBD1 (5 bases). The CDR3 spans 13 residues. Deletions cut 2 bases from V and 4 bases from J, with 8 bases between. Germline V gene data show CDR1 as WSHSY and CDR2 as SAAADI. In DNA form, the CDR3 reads TGCGCCAGCAGTGAGAGGGGCGGCTATGGCTACACCTTC. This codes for CASSERGGYGYTF.

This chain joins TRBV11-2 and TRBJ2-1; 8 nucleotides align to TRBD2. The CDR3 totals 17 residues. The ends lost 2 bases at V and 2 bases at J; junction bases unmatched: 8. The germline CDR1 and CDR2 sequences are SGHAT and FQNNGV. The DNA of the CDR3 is TGTGCCAGCAGCTTATTTGGGCGGGGGGCCCCCTACAATGAGCAGTTCTTC. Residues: CASSLFGRGAPYNEQFF.

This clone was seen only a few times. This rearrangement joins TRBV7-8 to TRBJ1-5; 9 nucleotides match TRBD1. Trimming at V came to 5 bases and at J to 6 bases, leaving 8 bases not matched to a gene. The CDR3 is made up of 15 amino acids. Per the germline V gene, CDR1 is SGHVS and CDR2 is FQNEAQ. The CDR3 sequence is CASSPGTGNGQPQHF. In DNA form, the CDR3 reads TGTGCCAGCAGCCCCGGGACAGGGAACGGTCAGCCCCAGCATTTT.

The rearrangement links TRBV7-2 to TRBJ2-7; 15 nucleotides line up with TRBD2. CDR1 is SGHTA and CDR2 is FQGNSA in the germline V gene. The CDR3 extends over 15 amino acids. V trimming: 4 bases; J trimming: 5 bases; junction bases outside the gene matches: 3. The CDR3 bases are TGTGCCAGCAGCTCAGGACTAGCGGGAGGGCACGAGCAGTACTTC. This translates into CASSSGLAGGHEQYF.

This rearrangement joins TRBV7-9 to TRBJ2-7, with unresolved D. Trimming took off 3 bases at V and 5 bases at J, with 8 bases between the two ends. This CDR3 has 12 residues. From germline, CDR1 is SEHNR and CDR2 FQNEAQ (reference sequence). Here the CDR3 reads CASSFGPDEQYF. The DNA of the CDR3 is TGTGCCAGCAGCTTTGGTCCGGACGAGCAGTACTTC.